This TCR beta chain was sequenced in a study of control samples from healthy donors and cancer patients. This CDR3 comprises 15 residues. The ends lost 0 bases at V and 5 bases at J; junction bases unmatched: 6. CDR1 and CDR2 (germline): SGHRS, YFSETQ. The repertoire was sequenced with immunoSEQ multiplex PCR; TCRdb's copy has only in-frame clones and lacks some. The sample carries fewer than 60,000 clones, 80% to 90% recorded once. The receptor comes from a woman aged 60-75 years with lung cancer. Source material: PBMCs. This chain connects TRBV5-1 to TRBJ2-5; 8 nucleotides agree with TRBD2. The CDR3 protein is CASSLGSGISETQYF. The DNA of the CDR3 is TGCGCCAGCAGCTTGGGTAGCGGGATCAGTGAGACCCAGTACTTC.